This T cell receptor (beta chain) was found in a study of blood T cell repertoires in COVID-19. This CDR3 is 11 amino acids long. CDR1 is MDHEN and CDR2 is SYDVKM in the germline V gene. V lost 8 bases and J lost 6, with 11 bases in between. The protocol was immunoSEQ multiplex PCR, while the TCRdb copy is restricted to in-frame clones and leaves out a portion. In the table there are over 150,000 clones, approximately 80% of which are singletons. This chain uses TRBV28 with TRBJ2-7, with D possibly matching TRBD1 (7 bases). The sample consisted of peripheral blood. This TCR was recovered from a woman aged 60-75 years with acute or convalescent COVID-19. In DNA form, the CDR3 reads TGTGCCAGCCGCAGGGGGGTCGAGCAGTACTTC. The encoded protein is CASRRGVEQYF.